In its sample, the clone carrying this T cell receptor (beta chain) was seen many times. Its antigen remains unknown. This record belongs to a study of T cell repertoires in cytomegalovirus infection. Findings and limits, study-wide: Ex vivo responses were dominated by HLA-C-restricted CMV-specific TCR beta clonotypes.

TCRdb fed the reads into MiXCR, producing one record per CDR3 protein. The repertoire has roughly 990,000 distinct CDR3 sequences, 30% to 40% of them found once; the top ten carry more than 12%. This CDR3 spans 18 amino acids. V lost 5 bases to trimming and J lost 1 base; unmatched junction nucleotides: 10. Germline-derived CDR1 and CDR2 are SGHTA and FQGNSA. This rearrangement joins TRBV7-2 to TRBJ2-4, with 11 positions matching TRBD1. The material was cultured CD8+ T cells from PBMCs, obtained from culture after CMV antigen stimulation. The sequence was obtained from a human donor in good health (CMV status not recorded). Some clones in this sample may be carry-over from other donors' samples. The CDR3 spells CASSPRTGGGWAKNIQYF. CDR3 coding DNA: TGTGCCAGCAGCCCCAGGACAGGGGGCGGCTGGGCCAAAAACATTCAGTACTTC.